The rows below give T cell receptor beta chains drawn from one sample of a study of vaccination effects on CD4 cells after COVID-19. Which antigens these TCRs recognize remains unknown. This table comes from immunoSEQ multiplex PCR, and its TCRdb copy is limited to in-frame clones, with some not included. The data hold some 29,000 clones, with roughly 68% observed a single time. Material: CD4+ T cells from PBMCs cultured with HCoV-OC43 spike peptides, obtained after COVID-19 vaccination. The source of these receptors is a human donor who received a COVID-19 vaccine. The CDR3 runs from the conserved cysteine through the conserved F or W. The D gene is left open where the match is weak. The size entry is marked missing in some rows and otherwise reads once, few, many or a size class.

clone_size,v_call,d_call,j_call,cdr3_nt,cdr3_aa
.,TRBV7-2,TRBD2,TRBJ2-3,TGTGCCAGCAGCGCTAGCGGGACTAGCACAGATACGCAGTATTTT,CASSASGTSTDTQYF
few,TRBV15,.,TRBJ2-1,TGTGCCACCAGCAGAGAGGGACTCCACAGGGTCTCTATAGATGGTGAGCAGTTCTTC,CATSREGLHRVSIDGEQFF
.,TRBV6-1,TRBD2,TRBJ2-1,TGTGCCAGCAGTGAATTTCTCACGGGAGGGTTTCACAATGAGCAGTTCTTC,CASSEFLTGGFHNEQFF
once,TRBV3-1/TRBV3-2,.,TRBJ1-2,TGTGCCAGCAGCCAAGACAGGAGATGGGACTATGGCTACACCTTC,CASSQDRRWDYGYTF
.,TRBV5-1,TRBD2,TRBJ2-1,TGCGCCAGCAGCTTGTGGACTAGCGGGAGCAATGAGCAGTTCTTC,CASSLWTSGSNEQFF
.,TRBV6-4,TRBD2,TRBJ2-5,TGTGCCAGCAGTGACTTTAGCGGGGGGGTCCCAGAGACCCAGTACTTC,CASSDFSGGVPETQYF
once,TRBV6-5,TRBD1,TRBJ2-7,TGTGCCAGCAGTTACGGGACAGGCCCCTGGGAGCAGTACTTC,CASSYGTGPWEQYF
.,TRBV7-9,.,TRBJ1-6,TGTGCCAGCAGCTTAGAGCAATATAATTCACCCCTCCACTTT,CASSLEQYNSPLHF
.,TRBV10-3,.,TRBJ1-2,TGTGCCATCAGTGAGTCAGTAGGGGGCTATGGCTACACCTTC,CAISESVGGYGYTF
.,TRBV2,TRBD1,TRBJ2-7,TGTGCCAGCAGTGGTTCGTCAGGGGGCCCACGCGAGCAGTACTTC,CASSGSSGGPREQYF
once,TRBV27,TRBD1,TRBJ2-1,TGTGCCAGCAGTTTATCCCGGACAGGGCTGGAGTTCTTC,CASSLSRTGLEFF
.,TRBV27,TRBD2,TRBJ2-1,TGTGCCAGCAGCCTGATAGCGGGGGGGGTAGCGGAGCAGTTCTTC,CASSLIAGGVAEQFF
.,TRBV24-1,TRBD1,TRBJ2-2,TGTGCCACCAGTGATGCGACAGGGTCGGGAAACACCGGGGAGCTGTTTTTT,CATSDATGSGNTGELFF
.,TRBV27,.,TRBJ2-5,TGTGCCAGCAGTATCCCAGGGCAAGAGACCCAGTACTTC,CASSIPGQETQYF
.,TRBV7-6,.,TRBJ1-1,TGTGCCAGCAGCTCTACTACAGGAAAGTGGCGCGGTGAAGCTTTCTTT,CASSSTTGKWRGEAFF
.,TRBV5-1,TRBD2,TRBJ2-2,TGCGCCAGCAGCTTGGGACTAGCGGGGTACACCACCGGGGAGCTGTTTTTT,CASSLGLAGYTTGELFF
.,TRBV7-2,.,TRBJ2-2,TGTGCCAGCACCTCGGACACCGGGGAGCTGTTTTTT,CASTSDTGELFF
.,TRBV27,TRBD2,TRBJ2-1,TGTGCCAGCAGGGGGACTAGCGGTTTCTACAATGAGCAGTTCTTC,CASRGTSGFYNEQFF
.,TRBV18,TRBD1,TRBJ1-6,TGTGCCAGCTCACCAAGTCGGGACAGGGATTCACCCCTCCACTTT,CASSPSRDRDSPLHF
.,TRBV10-3,TRBD1,TRBJ1-1,TGTGCCATCACAAAAACAGGGGACACTGAAGCTTTCTTT,CAITKTGDTEAFF
once,TRBV10-3,TRBD1,TRBJ1-1,TGTGCCATCAGTAAACAGGGGGTGAGGGGGACTGAAGCTTTCTTT,CAISKQGVRGTEAFF
.,TRBV15,.,TRBJ2-3,TGTGCCACCAGCAGAGAACCGGGACCAGGCACAGATACGCAGTATTTT,CATSREPGPGTDTQYF
.,TRBV25-1,.,TRBJ2-2,TGTGCCAGCAGTGAACCCGAGTGGACCGGGGAGCTGTTTTTT,CASSEPEWTGELFF
.,TRBV10-3,TRBD1,TRBJ1-1,TGTGCCATCAGGGGGGACAGTGCCGGAATCGGAGCTTTCTTT,CAIRGDSAGIGAFF
.,TRBV7-9,.,TRBJ1-2,TGTGCCAGCGGCCTGACAACCGTGATCTATGGCTACACCTTC,CASGLTTVIYGYTF
.,TRBV13,TRBD1,TRBJ1-1,TGTGCCAGCAGCTATAACAGGGGGGACACTGAAGCTTTCTTT,CASSYNRGDTEAFF
.,TRBV4-2,TRBD2,TRBJ2-1,TGTGCCAGCAGCCAAGATTGGGGAGGGGATTCCTACAATGAGCAGTTCTTC,CASSQDWGGDSYNEQFF
.,TRBV4-1,.,TRBJ1-2,TGCGCCAGCAGCCAAGTAGCCGGGGACTATGGCTACACCTTC,CASSQVAGDYGYTF
.,TRBV29-1,TRBD1,TRBJ1-2,TGCAGCGTTGAAGGGGGCAGGGGGGAGTATGGCTACACCTTC,CSVEGGRGEYGYTF
few,TRBV12-3/TRBV12-4,.,TRBJ2-4,TGTGCCAGCAGTTTAGGGTCTGGGAACATTCAGTACTTC,CASSLGSGNIQYF
.,TRBV6-5,TRBD1,TRBJ1-5,TGTGCCAGCAGTCGGGACAGTAGCAATCAGCCCCAGCATTTT,CASSRDSSNQPQHF
.,TRBV7-9,TRBD2,TRBJ2-1,TGTGCCAGCAGCCCGACTAGCGGACCCAGGCAGTTCTTC,CASSPTSGPRQFF
.,TRBV7-8,.,TRBJ2-5,TGTGCCAGCAGCTCCAGGACCGCCCGGACCCAGTACTTC,CASSSRTARTQYF
.,TRBV11-2,.,TRBJ1-1,TGTGCCAGCAGTTTAGGGAGTCGGAACACTGAAGCTTTCTTT,CASSLGSRNTEAFF